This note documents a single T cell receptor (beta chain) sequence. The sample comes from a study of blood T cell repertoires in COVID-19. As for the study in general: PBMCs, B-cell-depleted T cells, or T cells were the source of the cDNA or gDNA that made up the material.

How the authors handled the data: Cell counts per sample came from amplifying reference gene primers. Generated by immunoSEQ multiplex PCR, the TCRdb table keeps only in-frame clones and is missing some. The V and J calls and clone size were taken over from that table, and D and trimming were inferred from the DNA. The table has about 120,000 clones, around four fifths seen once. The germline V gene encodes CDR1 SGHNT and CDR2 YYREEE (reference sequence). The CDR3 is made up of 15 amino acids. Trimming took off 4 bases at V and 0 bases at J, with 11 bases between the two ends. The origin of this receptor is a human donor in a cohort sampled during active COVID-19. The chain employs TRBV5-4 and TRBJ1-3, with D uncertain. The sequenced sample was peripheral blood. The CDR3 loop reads CASSGQAFSGNTIYF. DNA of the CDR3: TGTGCCAGCAGCGGCCAGGCCTTCTCTGGAAACACCATATATTTT.